The subject of this entry is one T cell receptor (beta chain). Its antigen is currently unknown. The data stem from a study of cytomegalovirus exposure and HLA in healthy donors. Study observations and caveats: Sequencing had likely introduced a cluster of highly shared sequence variants as an artifact. It was shown in a later analysis that HLA-associated TCR beta chains were more clonally expanded than other, equally common chains. In an earlier analysis, productive rearrangement rates for most beta V segments clustered near 87% or 30%. TCR beta V- and J-gene trimming was later associated with a missense DCLRE1C variant.

This CDR3 has 15 residues. CDR1 is SGHVS, CDR2 FNYEAQ, per germline. V lost 5 bases and J 3 bases, leaving 16 bases between the germline ends. The PCR used 60 Vbeta and 13 Jbeta primers. The assay was immunoSEQ multiplex PCR, and TCRdb's table has in-frame clones only and misses some. The sample shows roughly 110,000 clones, about two thirds of them seen only once. Specimen: PBMCs. The receptor was isolated from a female donor in good health and CMV-seronegative. V is TRBV7-6 and J is TRBJ1-1; a possible D gene is TRBD1 (5 bases). CDR3 bases: TGTGCCAGCAGCCCCCGGGTCTGGGGGGACACTGAAGCTTTCTTT. It encodes CASSPRVWGDTEAFF.